The following is a T cell receptor (beta chain) sequence with its context. The germline V gene has CDR1 MNHEY and CDR2 SMNVEV (reference sequence). The CDR3 covers 14 residues. After removal of 0 bases from V and 7 bases from J, the junction contained 2 bases not matched to a gene. Clones were sequenced by immunoSEQ multiplex PCR, and TCRdb holds only the in-frame ones, with some missing. Here the sample spans about 100,000 clones, approximately 91% being singletons. This sample is part of a study of T cell responses to AZD1222 COVID-19 vaccine. The clonotype was recovered from an adult in good health. The sequences come from peripheral blood, collected on day 0 of AZD1222 vaccination. This chain uses TRBV27 with TRBJ2-2; 7 nucleotides align to TRBD2. The CDR3 region has the DNA TGTGCCAGCAGTTTATCTTCGGGGGGCGGGGAGCTGTTTTTT. Its protein is CASSLSSGGGELFF.